The T cell receptor beta chain under discussion was sequenced for a study of cytomegalovirus exposure and HLA in healthy donors. This clone was observed a single time. Antigen specificity is unknown. Amplification used 60 Vbeta primers and 13 Jbeta primers. The data were produced by immunoSEQ multiplex PCR, yet TCRdb's version contains in-frame clones alone and is incomplete. The table lists fewer than 200,000 clones, about four fifths of them singletons, with 4% to 5% in the top ten. Broader study findings: Indistinguishable V segments such as TRBV6-2 and TRBV6-3 were excluded.

This CDR3 contains 15 residues. Trimming at V came to 6 bases and at J to 2 bases, leaving 2 bases not matched to a gene. CDR1 is SGHAT, CDR2 FQDESV, per germline (reference sequence). Sequencing was done on a sample of PBMCs. This TCR came from a woman aged 18-30 years in good health and CMV-seropositive. The chain has TRBV11-1 and TRBJ2-5, with 14 nucleotides matching TRBD2. CDR3 bases: TGTGCCAGCAGAGGACTAGCGGGGGGACAAGAGACCCAGTACTTC. Translated, it gives CASRGLAGGQETQYF.